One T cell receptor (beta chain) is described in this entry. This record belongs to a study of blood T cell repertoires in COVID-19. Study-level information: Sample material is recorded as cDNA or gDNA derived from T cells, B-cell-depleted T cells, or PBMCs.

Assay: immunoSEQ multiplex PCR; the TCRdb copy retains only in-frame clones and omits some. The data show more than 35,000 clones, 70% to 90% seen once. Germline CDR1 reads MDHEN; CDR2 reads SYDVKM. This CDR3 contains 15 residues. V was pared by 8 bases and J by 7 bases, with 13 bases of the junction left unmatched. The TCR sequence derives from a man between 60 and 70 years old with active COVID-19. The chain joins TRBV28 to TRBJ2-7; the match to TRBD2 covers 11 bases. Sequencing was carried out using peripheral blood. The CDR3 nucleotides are TGTGCCAGCGGCAAACCGGGACTAGCGGTTTTTGAGCAGTACTTC. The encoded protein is CASGKPGLAVFEQYF.